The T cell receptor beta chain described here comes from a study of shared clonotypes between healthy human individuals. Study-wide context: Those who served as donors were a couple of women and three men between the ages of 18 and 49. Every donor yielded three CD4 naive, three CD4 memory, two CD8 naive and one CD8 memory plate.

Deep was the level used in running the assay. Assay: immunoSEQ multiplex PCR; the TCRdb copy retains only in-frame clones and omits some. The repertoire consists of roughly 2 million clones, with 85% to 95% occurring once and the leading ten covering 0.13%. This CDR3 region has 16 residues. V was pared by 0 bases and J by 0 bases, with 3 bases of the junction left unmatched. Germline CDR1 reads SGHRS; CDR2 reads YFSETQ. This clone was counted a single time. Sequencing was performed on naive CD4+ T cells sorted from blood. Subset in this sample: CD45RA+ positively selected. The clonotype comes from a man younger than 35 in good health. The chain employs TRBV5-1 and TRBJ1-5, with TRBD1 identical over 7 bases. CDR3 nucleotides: TGCGCCAGCAGCTTGGGGACAGGCTATAGCAATCAGCCCCAGCATTTT. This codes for CASSLGTGYSNQPQHF.